The 15 T cell receptor beta chains below all came from one sample that was sequenced in a study of blood T cell repertoires in COVID-19. Assay: immunoSEQ multiplex PCR; the TCRdb copy retains only in-frame clones and omits some. The sample carries about 210,000 clones, roughly 82% recorded once. Sequencing input: peripheral blood. All receptors derive from a woman aged 40 to 50 with acute or convalescent COVID-19.

The chain couples TRBV5-5 to TRBJ1-2, with 9 bases fitting TRBD1. The V and J ends lost 1 base and 4 bases, in that order; junction bases with no gene match: 11. The CDR3 contains 17 residues. The germline V gene encodes CDR1 SGHKS and CDR2 YYEKEE (reference sequence). The CDR3 DNA reads as TGTGCCAGCAGCTTGTTTTCCGGGACAGGGAATGGCTATGGCTACACCTTC. Amino acids: CASSLFSGTGNGYGYTF.

The chain recombines TRBV29-1 with TRBJ2-5; perhaps TRBD2 as D (5 bases). Germline V gives CDR1 SQVTM, CDR2 ANQGSEA. The CDR3 is 12 amino acids. V was cut by 8 bases and J by 4 bases, with 14 bases left in between. The CDR3 loop is CSSGEGSETQYF. In DNA form, the CDR3 reads TGCAGCTCAGGAGAGGGTTCAGAGACCCAGTACTTC.

A few counts support this clone. This chain links TRBV2 with TRBJ1-2; D is undetermined. CDR1 is SNHLY, CDR2 FYNNEI, per germline. The V gene lost 3 bases and the J gene lost 2 bases, with 13 bases spanning the gap. CDR3 length: 15 amino acids. In nucleotides, the CDR3 is TGTGCCAGCAGTGACAGTCTCTTTAAAAACTATGGCTACACCTTC. This sequence encodes CASSDSLFKNYGYTF.

V is TRBV7-6 and J is TRBJ2-3, with a possible D match to TRBD2 (6 bases). CDR3 length equals 15 residues. V was pared by 4 bases and J by 2 bases, with 13 bases between. The germline V gene encodes CDR1 SGHVS and CDR2 FNYEAQ. CDR3 residues: CASSSPGLITDTQYF. The CDR3, as DNA: TGTGCCAGCAGCTCGCCGGGACTTATCACAGATACGCAGTATTTT.

This clone showed up just a few times. The chain couples TRBV29-1 to TRBJ2-3; D unclear. V gave up 1 base and J gave up 2 bases, with 4 bases separating them. The length of the CDR3 is 12 residues. The germline V gene has CDR1 SQVTM and CDR2 ANQGSEA. The CDR3 DNA follows: TGCAGCGTTGAAGGCTACACAGATACGCAGTATTTT. Translating it yields CSVEGYTDTQYF.

This CDR3 is CASSSRTSGRVSTGELFF. The CDR3 DNA reads as TGTGCCAGCAGCTCGCGGACTAGCGGGAGGGTTAGCACCGGGGAGCTGTTTTTT. This chain links TRBV11-2 with TRBJ2-2, with 15 nucleotides matching TRBD2. CDR1 SGHAT and CDR2 FQNNGV come from the germline V gene. The CDR3 loop spans 18 amino acids. Trimming took 4 bases from V and 4 from J; bases not matched to a gene: 7. The full variable domain, rest sourced from reference TRBV11-2 and TRBJ2-2, is EAGVAQSPRYKIIEKRQSVAFWCNPISGHATLYWYQQILGQGPKLLIQFQNNGVVDDSQLPKDRFSAERLKGVDSTLKIQPAKLEDSAVYLCASSSRTSGRVSTGELFFGEGSRLTVL.

The V call is TRBV10-2, the J call TRBJ2-1; perhaps TRBD1 as D (7 bases). Trimming removed 8 bases at V and 4 bases at J, with 12 bases between. The CDR3 sequence is 13 residues long. The germline CDR1 and CDR2 sequences are WSHSY and SAAADI. This CDR3 reads CASSSGGYNEQFF. Written as DNA, the CDR3 is TGCGCCAGCTCGTCAGGGGGGTACAATGAGCAGTTCTTC.

The sample holds a few counts of this clone. The chain combines TRBV21-1 with TRBJ2-7; the table's D call of TRBD1 was not tested on the DNA. TRBV21-1 is a pseudogene segment. CDR3 length: 14 residues. CDR3 in amino acids: CASTTGVVPYEQYF. CDR3 in DNA: TGTGCCAGCACAACAGGGGTGGTTCCCTACGAGCAGTACTTC.

The V gene is TRBV6-5, the J gene TRBJ2-5, with 11 bases identical to TRBD2. Germline lookup yields CDR1 MNHEY and CDR2 SVGAGI. With V trimmed by 8 bases and J by 4 bases, 9 bases remained unmatched. The CDR3 has 15 amino acids. CDR3 DNA: TGTGCCAGCGGGGTTAGCGGGAGGGCCGGAGAGACCCAGTACTTC. Protein: CASGVSGRAGETQYF.

V usage is TRBV2 and J usage is TRBJ2-1; 10 nucleotides match TRBD1. This CDR3 has 14 residues. Per the germline V gene, CDR1 is SNHLY and CDR2 is FYNNEI. J was trimmed by 6 bases and V by 2 bases; bases with no gene match: 1. The CDR3 region is CASSERTGGNEQFF. The CDR3 nucleotides are TGTGCCAGCAGTGAAAGGACAGGGGGCAATGAGCAGTTCTTC.

V usage is TRBV11-2 and J usage is TRBJ2-5, with 8 nucleotides matching TRBD2. There are 16 residues in the CDR3. The germline V gene encodes CDR1 SGHAT and CDR2 FQNNGV. J lost 2 bases, V lost 5 bases, and 10 bases had no gene match. As DNA, the CDR3 is TGTGCCAGCAGCCTTACCAAGCGCGGGGGGCAAGAGACCCAGTACTTC. The encoded protein is CASSLTKRGGQETQYF.

The CDR3 region is CASSISGTPWNEQFF. In DNA, the CDR3 is TGTGCCAGTAGTATAAGCGGGACTCCTTGGAATGAGCAGTTCTTC. The chain recombines TRBV19 with TRBJ2-1, with 7 nucleotides matching TRBD2. CDR1 and CDR2 from the germline V gene are LNHDA and SQIVND (reference sequence). This CDR3 comprises 15 residues. J lost 7 bases, V lost 2 bases, and 8 bases had no gene match.

This chain uses TRBV4-3 with TRBJ2-2; no clear D. The CDR3 spans 15 residues. Trimming took off 0 bases at V and 8 bases at J, with 13 bases between the two ends. Germline V gene lookup returns CDR1 LGHNA and CDR2 YSLEER. In DNA form, the CDR3 reads TGCGCCAGCAGCCAAGATGGGCTGTCCCCGGGGGAGCTGTTTTTT. It is translated as CASSQDGLSPGELFF.

The V gene is TRBV7-6, the J gene TRBJ2-3; 12 positions match TRBD1. This CDR3 spans 15 amino acids. Losses at the gene ends were 0 bases for V and 7 bases for J; bases not matched to a gene: 2. Per the germline V gene, CDR1 is SGHVS and CDR2 is FNYEAQ. The CDR3 coding sequence is TGTGCCAGCAGCTTAGCTCGGGACAGGGGGCATACGCAGTATTTT. Its protein is CASSLARDRGHTQYF.

J is TRBJ2-3 and V is TRBV7-8; perhaps TRBD2 as D (5 bases). CDR3 length: 13 residues. Germline V gene sequence: CDR1 SGHVS, CDR2 FQNEAQ. Trimming left V 1 base short and J 4 bases short, with 6 bases between. CDR3 protein: CASSLERADTQYF. DNA for the CDR3: TGTGCCAGCAGCTTAGAGAGGGCAGATACGCAGTATTTT.